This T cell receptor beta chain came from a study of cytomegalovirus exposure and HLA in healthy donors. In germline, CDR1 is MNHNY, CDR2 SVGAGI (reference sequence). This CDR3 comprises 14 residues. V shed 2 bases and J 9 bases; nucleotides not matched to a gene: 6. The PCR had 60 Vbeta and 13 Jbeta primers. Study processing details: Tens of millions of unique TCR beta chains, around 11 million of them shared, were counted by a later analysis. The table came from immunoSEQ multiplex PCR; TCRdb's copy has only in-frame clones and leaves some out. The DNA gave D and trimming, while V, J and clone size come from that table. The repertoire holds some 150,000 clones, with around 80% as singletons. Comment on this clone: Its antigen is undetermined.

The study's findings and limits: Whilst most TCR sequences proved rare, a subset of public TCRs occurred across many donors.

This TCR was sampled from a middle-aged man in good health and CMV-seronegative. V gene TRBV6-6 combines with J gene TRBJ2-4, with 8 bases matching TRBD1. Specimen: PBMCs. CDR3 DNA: TGTGCCAGCAGTTACCCAGGGGGCGGAAGCATTCAGTACTTC. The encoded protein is CASSYPGGGSIQYF.